This T cell receptor beta chain was sequenced for a study of vaccination and CD4 T cells after COVID-19. To note about this clonotype: The antigen is undetermined.

Specified treatment: approximately nine-day PBMC culture with coronavirus spike peptide pools or control peptides (ViraFEST assay). V shed 6 bases and J 1 base; nucleotides not matched to a gene: 7. CDR3 length equals 15 residues. Looked up from germline, CDR1 is MNHEY and CDR2 is SVGEGT. Researchers used the Oncomine TCR Beta short-read assay to sequence DNA from cultured CD4+ T cells. From the PCR reads, TCRdb called clonotypes with MiXCR, one entry per CDR3 protein. The table lists approximately 11,000 distinct CDR3 sequences, around 60% of them singletons. This chain links TRBV6-2 or TRBV6-3 with TRBJ2-3, with 7 bases lining up with TRBD2. The TCR sequence derives from a human donor who had recovered from COVID-19. The sample taken for sequencing was CD4+ T cells from blood, cultured in vitro. The CDR3: CASSPVTSGTDTQYF. In DNA form, the CDR3 reads TGTGCCAGCAGCCCAGTTACTAGCGGCACAGATACGCAGTATTTT.